The 15 T cell receptor beta chains presented below share a single source sample, sequenced in a study of STAT5B mutations in CD4+ large granular lymphocyte leukemia. The method was immunoSEQ multiplex PCR; TCRdb's version includes in-frame clones alone and lacks a portion of them. The table lists around 32,000 clones, around 66% of them singletons. Sequences were obtained from CD4+ T cells from blood buffy coats. These receptors originate from a human donor in good health.

This clone was seen a handful of times. This rearrangement joins TRBV7-6 to TRBJ1-1, with D perhaps TRBD1 (6 bases). Trimming took 3 bases from V and 5 from J, leaving 10 bases between them. Germline CDR1 is SGHVS and CDR2 is FNYEAQ. This CDR3 is built from 13 residues. Written as DNA, the CDR3 is TGTGCCAGCAGCTTGCAGGGGAGGACTGAAGCTTTCTTT. Translating gives CASSLQGRTEAFF. The whole variable domain, filled in from reference TRBV7-6 and TRBJ1-1, reads GAGVSQSPRYKVTKRGQDVALRCDPISGHVSLYWYRQALGQGPEFLTYFNYEAQQDKSGLPNDRFSAERPEGSISTLTIQRTEQRDSAMYRCASSLQGRTEAFFGQGTRLTVV.

The genes are TRBV15 and TRBJ1-5, with TRBD1 matching over 7 bases. The CDR3 runs 19 residues. With V trimmed by 3 bases and J by 0 bases, 14 bases remained unmatched. The germline V gene encodes CDR1 LNHNV and CDR2 YYDKDF (reference sequence). The CDR3 nucleotides read TGTGCCACCAGCAGCGTAGGGGGCCCAGTGGGGTTTAGCAATCAGCCCCAGCATTTT. Residues: CATSSVGGPVGFSNQPQHF.

The rearrangement links TRBV2 to TRBJ2-2; 8 bases agree with TRBD2. The V gene's germline CDR1 is SNHLY and CDR2 FYNNEI. The V segment lost 5 bases and the J segment 8 bases; nucleotides outside the gene matches: 7. The CDR3 runs to 14 residues. CDR3 protein: CASSKGLVGGELFF. CDR3 bases: TGTGCCAGCAGTAAGGGACTAGTAGGTGGGGAGCTGTTTTTT.

V and J are TRBV27 and TRBJ1-5, with a possible D match to TRBD1 (6 bases). This CDR3 contains 15 residues. Germline V gives CDR1 MNHEY, CDR2 SMNVEV (reference sequence). Trimming shortened V by 3 bases and J by 4 bases, and 13 bases separated the two germline ends. The CDR3 reads CASSFAGAINQPQHF. The CDR3, as DNA: TGTGCCAGCAGTTTCGCGGGGGCGATTAATCAGCCCCAGCATTTT.

The rearrangement links TRBV27 to TRBJ1-2, with D possibly being TRBD1 (5 bases). This CDR3 region has 15 residues. V dropped 7 bases and J dropped 0 bases, with 15 bases sitting between them. Germline assignment: CDR1 MNHEY and CDR2 SMNVEV (reference sequence). The CDR3 region is CASTSTGTSNYGYTF. Written as DNA, the CDR3 is TGTGCCAGCACTTCGACCGGGACCTCTAACTATGGCTACACCTTC.

The chain links TRBV19 to TRBJ1-4; 7 bases match TRBD1. CDR1 and CDR2 from the germline V gene are LNHDA and SQIVND (reference sequence). Trimming removed 3 bases from V and 0 bases from J; junction bases left unmatched: 4. The CDR3 length is 16 residues. CDR3 protein: CASSIPTGATNEKLFF. CDR3 coding DNA: TGTGCCAGTAGTATCCCTACAGGGGCAACTAATGAAAAACTGTTTTTT.

The sample holds a few counts of this clone. The chain joins TRBV4-2 to TRBJ1-3; D may be TRBD1 (5 bases). Germline V gene data show CDR1 as LGHNA and CDR2 as YNFKEQ. V lost 4 bases and J lost 4, with 20 bases in between. The CDR3 runs to 17 residues. The CDR3 sequence: CASSLGGDLERGNTIYF. The CDR3 nucleotides are TGTGCCAGCAGCCTTGGGGGTGACCTCGAGCGGGGAAACACCATATATTTT.

This clone showed up just a few times. The CDR3 is CASSYLTGGGGYTF. The CDR3 nucleotides are TGTGCCAGCAGTTACTTGACAGGGGGAGGTGGCTACACCTTC. The chain joins TRBV27 to TRBJ1-2; TRBD1 agrees at 9 bases. Trimming cost V 4 bases and J 7 bases; bases outside gene matches: 7. Germline CDR1 reads MNHEY; CDR2 reads SMNVEV (reference sequence). The CDR3 covers 14 residues.

This chain connects TRBV2 to TRBJ2-5, with D possibly TRBD2 on 5 matching bases. Trimming removed 1 base at V and 2 bases at J, with 17 bases between. The germline gives CDR1 SNHLY, CDR2 FYNNEI. This CDR3 is built from 17 residues. The CDR3 nucleotides are TGTGCCAGCAGTGAAGGGAGACTAACCACCATTCAAGAGACCCAGTACTTC. This gives the protein CASSEGRLTTIQETQYF.

This chain links TRBV19 with TRBJ1-1; 10 nucleotides line up with TRBD1. J was trimmed by 5 bases and V by 6 bases; bases with no gene match: 6. The CDR3 totals 14 residues. Germline V lookup: CDR1 LNHDA, CDR2 SQIVND (reference sequence). In DNA, the CDR3 is TGTGCCAGTAGGCTCGACAGGGGGCAAACTGAAGCTTTCTTT. It yields the protein CASRLDRGQTEAFF. The full variable domain, in which reference TRBV19 and TRBJ1-1 provide the parts outside the CDR3, is DGGITQSPKYLFRKEGQNVTLSCEQNLNHDAMYWYRQDPGQGLRLIYYSQIVNDFQKGDIAEGYSVSREKKESFPLTVTSAQKNPTAFYLCASRLDRGQTEAFFGQGTRLTVV.

This rearrangement joins TRBV19 to TRBJ1-1; TRBD1 aligns across 9 bases. Germline values: CDR1 LNHDA, CDR2 SQIVND (reference sequence). The V gene end was trimmed by 4 bases and the J gene end by 3 bases; junction bases not matched to a gene: 3. The CDR3 runs 14 residues. This CDR3 reads CASSTQGAHTEAFF. DNA for the CDR3: TGTGCCAGTAGTACACAGGGGGCCCACACTGAAGCTTTCTTT.

This chain joins TRBV6-5 and TRBJ2-7; TRBD1 matches 7 bases. Trimming removed 6 bases from V and 3 bases from J; junction bases left unmatched: 8. Germline CDR1 MNHEY, CDR2 SVGAGI. This CDR3 has 14 amino acids. This chain's CDR3 is CASRRLGQDYEQYF. In DNA form, the CDR3 reads TGTGCCAGCAGGCGCCTCGGACAGGACTACGAGCAGTACTTC.

V is TRBV10-3 and J is TRBJ1-1; a possible D gene is TRBD1 (5 bases). The CDR3 runs 15 residues. With 0 bases removed from V and 4 bases from J, the gap between germline ends came to 12 bases. The germline V gene encodes CDR1 ENHRY and CDR2 SYGVKD. The CDR3, as DNA: TGTGCCATCAGTGAGTCGGGGGGGGGTGGCACTGAAGCTTTCTTT. It is translated as CAISESGGGGTEAFF.

This clone was seen a single time. This rearrangement joins TRBV7-2 to TRBJ1-4; D remains unclear. V gave up 5 bases and J gave up 3 bases, with 13 bases separating them. The CDR3 extends over 15 amino acids. Germline V gives CDR1 SGHTA, CDR2 FQGNSA. The CDR3 loop reads CASSAGLGANEKLFF. The CDR3 nucleotides read TGTGCCAGCAGCGCGGGCCTCGGGGCTAATGAAAAACTGTTTTTT.

The chain is built from TRBV19 and TRBJ1-4; D call uncertain. V was trimmed by 3 bases and J by 8 bases, leaving 16 bases between them. The germline CDR1 and CDR2 sequences are LNHDA and SQIVND (reference sequence). This CDR3 spans 15 amino acids. This chain's CDR3 is CASSISAVGWEKLFF. For the CDR3, the DNA is TGTGCCAGTAGTATCTCTGCGGTTGGTTGGGAAAAACTGTTTTTT. Using reference TRBV19 and TRBJ1-4 for the parts outside the CDR3, the full variable domain is DGGITQSPKYLFRKEGQNVTLSCEQNLNHDAMYWYRQDPGQGLRLIYYSQIVNDFQKGDIAEGYSVSREKKESFPLTVTSAQKNPTAFYLCASSISAVGWEKLFFGSGTQLSVL.